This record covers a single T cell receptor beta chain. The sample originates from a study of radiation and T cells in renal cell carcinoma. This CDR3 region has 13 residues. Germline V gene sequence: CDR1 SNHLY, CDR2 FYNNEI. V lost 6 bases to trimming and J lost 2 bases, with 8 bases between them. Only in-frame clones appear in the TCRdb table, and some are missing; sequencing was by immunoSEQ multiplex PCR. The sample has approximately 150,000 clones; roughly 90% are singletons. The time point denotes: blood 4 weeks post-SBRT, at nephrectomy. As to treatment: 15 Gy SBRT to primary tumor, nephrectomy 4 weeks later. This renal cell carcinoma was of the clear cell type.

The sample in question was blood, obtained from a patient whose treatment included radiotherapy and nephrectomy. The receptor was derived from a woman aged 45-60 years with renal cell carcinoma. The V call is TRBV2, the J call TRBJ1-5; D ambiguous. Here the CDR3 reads CASRLDGNQPQHF. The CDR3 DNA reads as TGTGCCAGCAGGCTGGACGGCAATCAGCCCCAGCATTTT.